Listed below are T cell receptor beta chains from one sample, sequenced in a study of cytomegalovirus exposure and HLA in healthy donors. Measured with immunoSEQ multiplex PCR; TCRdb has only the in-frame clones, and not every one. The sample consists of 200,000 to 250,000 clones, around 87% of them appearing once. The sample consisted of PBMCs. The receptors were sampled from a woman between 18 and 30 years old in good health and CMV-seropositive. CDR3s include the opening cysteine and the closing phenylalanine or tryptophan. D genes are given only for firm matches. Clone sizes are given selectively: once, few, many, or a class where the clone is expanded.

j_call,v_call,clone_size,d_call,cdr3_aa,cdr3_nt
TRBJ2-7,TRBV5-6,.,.,CASSLDGGQIGSEQYF,TGTGCCAGCAGCTTGGATGGGGGCCAAATCGGCTCCGAGCAGTACTTC
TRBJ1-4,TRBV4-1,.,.,CASSLFAGREKLFF,TGCGCCAGCAGCCTCTTCGCAGGGCGGGAAAAACTGTTTTTT
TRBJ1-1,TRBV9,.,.,CASSVGREDTEAFF,TGTGCCAGCAGCGTAGGGAGGGAGGACACTGAAGCTTTCTTT
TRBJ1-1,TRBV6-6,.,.,CASRPHSQNTEAFF,TGTGCCAGCAGGCCTCACAGTCAGAACACTGAAGCTTTCTTT
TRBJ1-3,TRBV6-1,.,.,CASSETSSGNTIYF,TGTGCCAGCAGTGAAACAAGCTCTGGAAACACCATATATTTT
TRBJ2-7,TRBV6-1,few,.,CAMGAGEQYF,TGTGCCATGGGGGCGGGCGAGCAGTACTTC
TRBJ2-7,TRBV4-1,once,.,CASSQKEVGSGYEQYF,TGCGCCAGCAGCCAAAAGGAGGTGGGTAGCGGCTACGAGCAGTACTTC
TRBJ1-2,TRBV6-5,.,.,CASTSTNYDGYTF,TGTGCCAGCACTTCGACAAATTACGATGGCTACACCTTC
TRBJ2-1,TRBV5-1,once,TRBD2,CASSLWGEGSNEQFF,TGCGCCAGCAGCTTGTGGGGGGAGGGTAGCAATGAGCAGTTCTTC
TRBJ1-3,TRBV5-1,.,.,CASSSRDNPIGNTIYF,TGCGCCAGCAGTTCCCGGGACAACCCGATTGGAAACACCATATATTTT
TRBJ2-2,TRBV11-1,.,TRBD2,CASSLSIAGGTRAGELFF,TGTGCCAGCAGCCTGTCAATAGCGGGAGGGACCCGCGCCGGGGAGCTGTTTTTT
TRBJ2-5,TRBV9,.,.,CASSVSGEETQYF,TGTGCCAGCAGCGTCTCGGGAGAAGAGACCCAGTACTTC
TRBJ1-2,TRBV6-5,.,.,CASKATTYGYTF,TGTGCCAGCAAGGCGACTACTTATGGCTACACCTTC
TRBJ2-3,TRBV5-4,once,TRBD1,CASSGQDRGRDTQYF,TGTGCCAGCAGCGGGCAGGACAGGGGCAGGGATACGCAGTATTTT
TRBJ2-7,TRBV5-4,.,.,CASSFPGTLAYEQYF,TGTGCCAGCAGTTTCCCCGGGACTTTAGCCTACGAGCAGTACTTC
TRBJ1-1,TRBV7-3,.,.,CASSSIVNTEAFF,TGTGCCAGCAGCTCCATAGTTAACACTGAAGCTTTCTTT
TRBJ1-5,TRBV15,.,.,CATSKAGGNQPQHF,TGTGCCACCAGCAAGGCAGGGGGCAATCAGCCCCAGCATTTT
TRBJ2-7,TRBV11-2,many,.,CASSSLRVPSEQYF,TGTGCCAGCAGCTCCCTCAGGGTTCCAAGCGAGCAGTACTTC
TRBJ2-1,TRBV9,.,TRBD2,CASSITGTRGSGEQFF,TGTGCCAGCAGCATCACCGGGACTAGGGGTAGTGGTGAGCAGTTCTTC
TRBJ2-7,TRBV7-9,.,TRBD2,CASSMGTSGSKGEQYF,TGTGCCAGCAGCATGGGGACTAGCGGGAGTAAAGGCGAGCAGTACTTC
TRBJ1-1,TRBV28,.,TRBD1,CASSFFVWDRHTEAFF,TGTGCCAGCAGTTTCTTTGTATGGGACAGACACACTGAAGCTTTCTTT
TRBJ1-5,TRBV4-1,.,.,CASSQAYSNQPQHF,TGCGCCAGCAGCCAAGCCTATAGCAATCAGCCCCAGCATTTT
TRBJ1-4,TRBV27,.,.,CASSFVREDEKLFF,TGTGCCAGCAGTTTCGTCAGGGAGGATGAAAAACTGTTTTTT
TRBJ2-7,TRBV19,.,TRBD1,CASSINRGLWYEQYF,TGTGCCAGTAGTATCAACAGGGGGCTTTGGTACGAGCAGTACTTC
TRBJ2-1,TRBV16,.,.,CASSVNSFGHEQFF,TGTGCCAGCAGCGTTAACAGCTTTGGCCATGAGCAGTTCTTC
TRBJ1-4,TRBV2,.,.,CASSAHRERSEKLFF,TGTGCCAGCAGTGCCCACAGGGAAAGGAGTGAAAAACTGTTTTTT
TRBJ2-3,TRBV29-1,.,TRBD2,CSVLGGTSTDTQYF,TGCAGCGTTTTGGGGGGGACTAGCACAGATACGCAGTATTTT
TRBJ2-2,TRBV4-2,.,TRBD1,CASSQEPDRANTGELFF,TGTGCCAGCAGCCAAGAGCCCGACAGGGCGAACACCGGGGAGCTGTTTTTT
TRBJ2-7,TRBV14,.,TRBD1,CASSHLRTGSYEQYF,TGTGCCAGCAGCCATCTCAGGACAGGATCCTACGAGCAGTACTTC
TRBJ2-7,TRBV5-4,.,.,CASSLPTGYEQYF,TGTGCCAGCAGCTTGCCTACGGGATACGAGCAGTACTTC
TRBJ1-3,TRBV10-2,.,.,CASSDQDISGNTIYF,TGCGCCAGCAGTGACCAGGACATCTCTGGAAACACCATATATTTT
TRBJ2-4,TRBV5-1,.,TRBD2,CASSLAGEKNIQYF,TGCGCCAGCAGCTTAGCGGGAGAAAAAAACATTCAGTACTTC
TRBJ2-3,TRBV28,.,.,CASSQGAGVDTQYF,TGTGCCAGCAGCCAGGGGGCGGGAGTAGATACGCAGTATTTT
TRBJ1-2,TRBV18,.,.,CASSPNFNGGRRYYGYTF,TGTGCCAGCTCACCAAACTTCAACGGGGGACGACGATACTATGGCTACACCTTC
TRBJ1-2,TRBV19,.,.,CASIMGTREDYGYTF,TGTGCCAGTATTATGGGAACCCGGGAGGACTATGGCTACACCTTC
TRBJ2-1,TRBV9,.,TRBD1,CASSAPGTEEQFF,TGTGCCAGCAGCGCCCCTGGGACAGAGGAGCAGTTCTTC
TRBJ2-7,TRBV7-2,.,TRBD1,CASSSTGGSYEQYF,TGTGCCAGCAGCTCGACAGGGGGTTCCTACGAGCAGTACTTC
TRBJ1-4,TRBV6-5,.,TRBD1,CASMDRGTNEKLFF,TGTGCCAGCATGGACAGGGGTACTAATGAAAAACTGTTTTTT
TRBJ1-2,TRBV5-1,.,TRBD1,CASSSETGGDYGYTF,TGCGCCAGCAGCTCAGAGACAGGGGGCGACTATGGCTACACCTTC
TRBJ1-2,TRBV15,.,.,CATSRDMREAHGYTF,TGTGCCACCAGCAGAGATATGCGGGAGGCACATGGCTACACCTTC
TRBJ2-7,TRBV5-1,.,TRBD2,CASSPEVAGVYEQYF,TGCGCCAGCAGCCCCGAAGTAGCGGGAGTATACGAGCAGTACTTC
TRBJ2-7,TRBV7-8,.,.,CASSLSGSYEQYF,TGTGCCAGCAGCTTGAGCGGGTCCTACGAGCAGTACTTC
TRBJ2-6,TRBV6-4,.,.,CASSDSRGGANVLTF,TGTGCCAGCAGTGACTCCAGGGGTGGGGCCAACGTCCTGACTTTC
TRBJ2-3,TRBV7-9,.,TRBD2,CASSLQTSGDTQYF,TGTGCCAGCAGCTTACAAACTAGCGGAGATACGCAGTATTTT
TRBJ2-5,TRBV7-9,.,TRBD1,CASSSGQAVQGTQYF,TGTGCCAGCAGTTCGGGACAGGCCGTCCAAGGGACCCAGTACTTC
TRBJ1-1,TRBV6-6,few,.,CASIRTANTEAFF,TGTGCCAGCATTCGGACAGCGAACACTGAAGCTTTCTTT
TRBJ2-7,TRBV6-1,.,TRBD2,CASSRGGLAYYEQYF,TGTGCCAGCAGCCGTGGGGGACTAGCTTACTACGAGCAGTACTTC
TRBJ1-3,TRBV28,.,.,CASSLSLRSGNTIYF,TGTGCCAGCAGTTTATCCCTCAGGTCTGGAAACACCATATATTTT
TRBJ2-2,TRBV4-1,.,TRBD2,CASSQDPPSGRANRNTGELFF,TGCGCCAGCAGCCAGGACCCCCCTAGCGGGAGGGCCAATCGTAACACCGGGGAGCTGTTTTTT